The source of this TCR beta chain is a study of cytomegalovirus exposure and HLA in healthy donors (dated by TCRdb to the late 2010s). Study-wide context: In an earlier analysis of 587 of the donors, about 260 Gb of sequence data and 90 million to 120 million unique TCR beta sequences from roughly 190 million T cells were reported. An earlier analysis of some 600 of the donors applied high-throughput TCR beta sequencing to assess whether each TCR beta V gene segment acted as functional or pseudogenic. Both class I and class II loci were covered by HLA typing, at four-digit resolution. Four to six DR-DQ haplotypes were handled as single units for association and clustering, since linkage in the cohort was strong. Of the approximately 400 genotyped donors, 65% to 90% fell in the genetic ancestry cluster associated with self-reported Caucasian donors. In the later analysis, no new phenotypic data were used to find candidate immune exposures; instead, reliance was placed on TCR beta sequences and their occurrence across donors. Donor age, sex, ethnicity and CMV serostatus were compiled together with the repertoire data. The number of donors typed differed by locus, with about 629-640 for A, B, C, DRB1 and DQB1, more than 500 for DQA1, approximately 580 for DPA1, and approximately 470 for DPB1. On average, about 200,000 unique TCR beta nucleotide sequences were sequenced per donor among 398 genotyped donors of the cohort, with approximately 18% of those sequences being non-productive. A later genetic analysis took genome-wide SNP genotypes for about 60% of the roughly 670 donors and used that subset as a discovery cohort. Along with the roughly 670-subject first cohort, a separate validation cohort of more than 90 different subjects was used. Every discovery cohort repertoire had been produced on one sequencing platform. The study aimed to test whether signatures of past pathogen exposure could be identified by cataloging public T cell receptors. To predict cytomegalovirus infection status, the study brought together high-throughput TCR immunosequencing, statistical association of individual TCRs with disease status, and machine learning. Using immunosequencing, the study profiled T cell repertoires from 666 subjects and related those repertoires to cytomegalovirus serostatus. An early release covering roughly 640 HLA-typed donors comprised roughly 300 gigabases of sequencing data and around 80 million unique TCR sequences. To study patterns of TCR occurrence, a later analysis re-analyzed previously published TCR beta repertoires from around 660 donors and added high-resolution HLA genotyping. Broader findings and caveats from the paper: Linkage disequilibrium might explain the correlated functional status among segregating V segments, but an unknown experimental factor could not be ruled out. In a later analysis, HLA-associated TCR beta chains were found to be more clonally expanded and to have lower generation probabilities than equally common non-associated chains. A later genetic analysis associated a missense DCLRE1C variant with V-gene and J-gene trimming of TCR beta chains, and an independent cohort replicated the association. The study gave a list of more than 150 TCR beta chains associated with cytomegalovirus. Assigning TCR associations to individual alleles was difficult when HLA alleles, especially DR and DQ, strongly co-occurred. Because HLA typing was unavailable for some donors at each locus, only the typed subset was used in association tests. According to the authors, the approach could potentially be generalized to other disease states and immunological phenotypes. Sequencing depth was assumed to be roughly uniform across donors in the presence/absence analyses, though that assumption may not hold. Because counts were too low, fewer than 20 rarely observed V segments, including chromosome 9 orphons, were excluded from the earlier analysis of several hundred of the donors. In this cohort, only TCR beta chains were sequenced, and detectable features were limited by the absence of alpha or paired-chain data. According to a later genetic analysis, donors in an Asian-associated ancestry cluster had fewer N-insertions in productive TCRs than the approximately 700-donor mean. In both the original and validation cohorts, the classifier was reported to diagnose cytomegalovirus status with high specificity and sensitivity. In a later analysis, most CMV-associated TCR beta chains were found to appear HLA-restricted, with HLA associations seemingly driven largely by CMV exposure. CMV serostatus was the only immune exposure information available for the cohort. In vitro tests confirmed that three of the cytomegalovirus-associated TCR beta chains recognize cytomegalovirus antigens. Broadly in line with IMGT annotations, most TCR beta V segments showed up in productive rearrangements about 87% or about 30% of the time in an earlier analysis of approximately 640 of the donors. A later analysis found that TCR association rates varied across HLA loci, with DRB1 alleles showing the most associated TCRs and HLA-C alleles the fewest. A further reported finding was that TCR beta sequences accurately predicted the HLA-A and HLA-B alleles for most subjects in the first cohort. Because the 87-base-pair reads could not distinguish some IMGT-functional V segments, including TRBV6-2 and TRBV6-3, those segments were excluded. Several of the top co-occurrence clusters appeared to be linked to parvovirus B19, influenza, CMV and Epstein-Barr virus, according to a later analysis. A group of highly shared sequence variants was considered likely to be a technical artifact of the sequencing pipeline. While some public TCRs were present in many individuals, most TCR sequences turned up only very rarely across donors. In a later analysis, some 17,000 TCR beta sequences were associated with specific HLA alleles at a false discovery rate of 0.05.

Concerning this clone itself: Its target antigen remains unknown. The record has no base qualities; no much larger clone is one base away.

The cohort was made up of approximately 670 healthy bone marrow donors. At the time of sampling, all cohort members were nominally healthy, though unrecorded immune exposures were likely present. The donor tested CMV seronegative and was one of the 352 seronegative cohort members. Every donor gave a peripheral blood sample, and the peripheral blood mononuclear cells from that sample were used for TCR beta sequencing. Genomic DNA extraction from the blood cell samples was performed with the Qiagen DNeasy Blood Extraction Kit. Trimming removed 2 bases from V and 3 bases from J, leaving 10 bases between the germline ends. The germline V gene yields MGHRA for CDR1 and YSYEKL for CDR2. The CDR3 covers 14 residues, taking in both the cysteine and the phenylalanine. Only the CDR3 portion is preserved as DNA: 42 bases, with reading frame beginning at the first base. The library was built by means of the immunoSEQ multiplex PCR assay. A mixture of 60 forward primers for TCR Vbeta segments and 13 reverse primers for TCR Jbeta segments was used in the multiplex PCR. The CDR3 region of rearranged TCR beta genes was amplified from genomic DNA with a multiplex PCR assay. On the Illumina HiSeq System, the amplified TCR beta libraries were sequenced as 87-base-pair reads. As for the original processing: A later analysis tallied 75 million to 95 million unique TCR beta chains across the 666 repertoires, and some 12 million of those chains were shared by two or more donors. A nearest-neighbor algorithm error-corrected the raw reads and collapsed the reads into unique sequences, merging closely related sequences to remove PCR and sequencing errors. CDR3 sequences were aligned to IMGT reference sequences to assign V, D and J gene segments. For a sequence to be retained, a match of at least six nucleotides to both a V gene segment and a J gene segment was required. Rearrangements were classified as productive when the CDR3 lacked stop codons and remained in frame with V and J, and all other rearrangements were classified as non-productive. Following IMGT convention, CDR3 was defined as the stretch from the second conserved V-encoded cysteine up to the conserved J-encoded phenylalanine. Sequences without an unambiguous match to a single V gene segment were excluded from the earlier analysis of about 640 of the donors. In an earlier analysis of roughly 600 of the donors, a V segment was called functional when productive rearrangements were above 56.7%, and segregating when the standard deviation between donors exceeded 5%. A statistical classification framework was built to diagnose cytomegalovirus status from the catalog of TCR beta chain sequences. In a later analysis, TCR nucleotide sequences were compared against IMGT/GENE-DB human TR gene sequences so that V and J genes could be assigned. A later analysis assigned CDR3 sequences and most-parsimonious VDJ recombination scenarios with the TCRdist pipeline. In a later analysis, each TCR beta chain was defined by its CDR3 amino acid sequence together with its V-gene family, and reads without a unique V-gene family were excluded. As a way to deal with suspected cross-contamination and a sequencing artifact, a later analysis dropped hundreds of nucleotide sequences that were highly shared and had low generation probability. For each public chain, a later analysis derived a clonal expansion index from normalized ranks of inferred template counts within each repertoire. In a later analysis, generation probabilities were computed using a VDJ recombination model fitted to out-of-frame rearrangements, and the results were checked against IGoR. In a later analysis, hypergeometric tests were used to score TCR-TCR, TCR-HLA and TCR-CMV co-occurrence, with a repertoire-size bias correction applied to TCR pairs. False discovery rates were estimated in a later analysis by permuting HLA or CMV assignments 20 times. In a later analysis, co-occurring TCRs were grouped with DBSCAN, and TCRdist sequence similarity was added when clustering was performed within HLA-allele-positive subsets. Co-occurrence clustering excluded repertoires with fewer than 30,000 or more than 120,000 public chains, plus five with anomalous nucleotide sharing. Drawn from immuneACCESS, this table holds only the in-frame rearrangements with V and J called that TCRdb kept. Clones are partly lost; checked studies trace under half to an unresolved V gene and leave the rest unexplained. V, J and clone size are those of that table, while D and trimming were read from the DNA. Counted in this sample were some 160,000 clones; less than 80% of them appeared once. The ten largest clones add up to approximately 0.7% of the sample.

The material sequenced was PBMCs. This sequence originates from a woman in her thirties or forties in good health and CMV-seronegative. Recombination linked TRBV4-1 to TRBJ1-2; no D gene call is confident. The CDR3 loop reads CASSQFMGDYGYTF. The DNA sequence is given as TGCGCCAGCAGCCAATTCATGGGAGACTATGGCTACACCTTC.